This TCR beta chain was retrieved from a study of cytomegalovirus exposure and HLA in healthy donors. Study-level results: Researchers reported that three CMV-associated chains were confirmed in vitro as CMV antigen-specific. TCR beta chains numbering 150 to 200 were designated cytomegalovirus-associated.

The donors were members of the validation cohort, which comprised 90 to 150 subjects and was separate from the first cohort of some 680 subjects. The repertoire was sequenced with immunoSEQ multiplex PCR; TCRdb's copy has only in-frame clones and lacks some. Of roughly 120,000 clones in the sample, about 83% are singletons; the top ten hold around 1.9%. A word on this clone: Antigen: not known.

Deletions cut 5 bases from V and 0 bases from J, with 14 bases between. There are 15 residues in the CDR3. Germline assignment: CDR1 SGHVS and CDR2 FQNEAQ. This sequence originates from a woman aged 25 to 45 in good health and CMV-seronegative. The chain couples TRBV7-8 to TRBJ2-7; possible D gene TRBD2, 6 bases. Sequenced material: PBMCs. CDR3 nucleotides: TGTGCCAGCAGCCTGCGGGACCAAAGCTCCTACGAGCAGTACTTC. Protein: CASSLRDQSSYEQYF.